This record looks at one TCR beta chain sequence and its context. The antigen remains unidentified. Unique molecular identifier tags were affixed to discrete cDNA molecules. TCRdb reprocessed the 5' RACE reads via MiXCR and lists one record per CDR3 protein. The sample holds fewer than 85,000 distinct CDR3 sequences, over 9% seen once. Germline CDR1 reads MNHEY; CDR2 reads SVGEGT. The V end was cut by 2 bases, the J end by 2 bases, with 19 bases between. CDR3 length: 18 residues. The sample comes from a study of early T cells in non-severe SARS-CoV-2 infection. Study-level information: Chains from this unsorted whole-blood bulk RNA could not be paired.

General study points: VDJdb matching, biased toward anti-spike CD8 responses, missed private and CD4 specificities.

This clonotype was obtained from an adult who was a healthcare worker with PCR-confirmed SARS-CoV-2 infection or an uninfected control (not recorded which). The rearrangement links TRBV6-2 or TRBV6-3 to TRBJ2-4; D is perhaps TRBD1 or TRBD2 (5 bases each). Sequencing was performed on whole blood, taken at baseline. CDR3 DNA: TGTGCCAGCAGTTACCCCGATAGGGGACCCGGAACCAAAAACATTCAGTACTTC. It is translated as CASSYPDRGPGTKNIQYF.